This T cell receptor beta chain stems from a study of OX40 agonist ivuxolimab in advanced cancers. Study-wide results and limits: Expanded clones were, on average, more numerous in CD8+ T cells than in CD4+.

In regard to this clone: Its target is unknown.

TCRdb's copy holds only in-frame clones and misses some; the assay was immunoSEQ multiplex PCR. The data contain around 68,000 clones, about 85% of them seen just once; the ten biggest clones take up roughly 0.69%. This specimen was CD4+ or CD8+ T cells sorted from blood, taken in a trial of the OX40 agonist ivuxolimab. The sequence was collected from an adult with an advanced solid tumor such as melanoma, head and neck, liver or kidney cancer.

CDR3 loop: CASSLISGGSGTQYF. The CDR3 region has the DNA TGTGCCAGCAGCTTAATTAGCGGGGGATCGGGGACCCAGTACTTC. V is TRBV7-7 and J is TRBJ2-5; 9 nucleotides match TRBD2. V was clipped by 2 bases and J by 7 bases; unmatched bases: 8. This CDR3 has 15 residues. Germline CDR1 SSHAT, CDR2 FNYEAQ (reference sequence).